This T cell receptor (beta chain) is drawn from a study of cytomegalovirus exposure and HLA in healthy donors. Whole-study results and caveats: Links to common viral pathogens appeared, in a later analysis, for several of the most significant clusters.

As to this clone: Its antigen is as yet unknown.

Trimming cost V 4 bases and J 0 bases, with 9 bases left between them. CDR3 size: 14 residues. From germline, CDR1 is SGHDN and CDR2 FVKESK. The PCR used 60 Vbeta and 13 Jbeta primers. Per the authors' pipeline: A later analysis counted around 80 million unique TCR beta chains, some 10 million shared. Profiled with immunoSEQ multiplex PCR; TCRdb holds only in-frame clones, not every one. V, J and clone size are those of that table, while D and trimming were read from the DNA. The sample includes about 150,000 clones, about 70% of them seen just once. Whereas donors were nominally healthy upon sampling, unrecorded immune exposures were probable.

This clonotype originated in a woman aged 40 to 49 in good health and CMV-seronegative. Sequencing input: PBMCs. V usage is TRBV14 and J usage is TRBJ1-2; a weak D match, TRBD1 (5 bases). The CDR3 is CASSLRAANYGYTF. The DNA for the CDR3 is TGTGCCAGCAGCCTCAGGGCAGCTAACTATGGCTACACCTTC.